Listed here are 25 T cell receptor beta chains from one sample, sequenced in a study of blood T cell repertoires in COVID-19. The data were produced by immunoSEQ multiplex PCR, yet TCRdb's version contains in-frame clones alone and is incomplete. The sample has just over 350,000 clones; roughly 90% are singletons. The source material was PBMCs or T cells enriched from blood (not recorded which). The receptors were gathered from a woman aged 25-40 years who had recovered from COVID-19.

The V gene is TRBV28, the J gene TRBJ1-2; 9 nucleotides line up with TRBD1. V was pared by 5 bases and J by 0 bases, with 13 bases of the junction left unmatched. This CDR3 has 18 residues. Germline loops: CDR1 MDHEN, CDR2 SYDVKM. The CDR3, as DNA: TGTGCCAGCAGTCCCCCGGGACAGGGCTTAGTAGCTAACTATGGCTACACCTTC. Protein: CASSPPGQGLVANYGYTF.

This clone was detected a few times. This chain connects TRBV5-5 to TRBJ1-3; TRBD1 might be the D (5 bases). Per germline, CDR1 SGHKS and CDR2 YYEKEE (reference sequence). The germline V and J ends were trimmed by 0 bases and 3 bases, with 10 bases remaining between them. The CDR3 loop spans 15 amino acids. The CDR3 nucleotides are TGTGCCAGCAGCTTGGCAGGGTATCATGGAAACACCATATATTTT. Translating gives CASSLAGYHGNTIYF.

Only a few counts were recorded for this clone. The V and J genes are TRBV27 and TRBJ1-5, with TRBD1 matching 7 bases. V trimming: 3 bases; J trimming: 5 bases; junction bases outside the gene matches: 4. Per the germline V gene, CDR1 is MNHEY and CDR2 is SMNVEV (reference sequence). This CDR3 region has 14 residues. The CDR3 DNA follows: TGTGCCAGCAGTTTGACAGGGAATTATCAGCCCCAGCATTTT. Translation gives CASSLTGNYQPQHF.

The chain joins TRBV9 to TRBJ2-7; unclear D gene. The V gene's germline CDR1 is SGDLS and CDR2 YYNGEE. The CDR3 length is 15 residues. V was clipped by 0 bases and J by 1 base, with 11 bases between them. The CDR3 reads CASSVDLSPSYEQYF. The CDR3, as DNA: TGTGCCAGCAGCGTAGATTTGAGCCCTTCCTACGAGCAGTACTTC.

The chain joins TRBV28 to TRBJ2-7; maybe TRBD2 (7 bases). Trimming removed 6 bases at V and 12 bases at J, with 27 bases between. The CDR3 sequence is 15 residues long. Germline V gene data show CDR1 as MDHEN and CDR2 as SYDVKM. CDR3 sequence (DNA): TGTGCCAGCAGGGGGGGGCCGCCCTCCAGGTTAGGGTGGTACTTC. Encoded protein: CASRGGPPSRLGWYF. Full variable domain (rest looked up from reference TRBV28 and TRBJ2-7): DVKVTQSSRYLVKRTGEKVFLECVQDMDHENMFWYRQDPGLGLRLIYFSYDVKMKEKGDIPEGYSVSREKKERFSLILESASTNQTSMYLCASRGGPPSRLGWYFGPGTRLTVT.

This clone was observed once. This rearrangement joins TRBV7-8 to TRBJ2-7; D uncertain. The V gene lost 3 bases and the J gene lost 0 bases, with 6 bases spanning the gap. The CDR3 totals 13 residues. CDR1 SGHVS and CDR2 FQNEAQ come from the germline V gene. The CDR3 nucleotides read TGTGCCAGCAGCTTTAAGAGCTCCTACGAGCAGTACTTC. It specifies CASSFKSSYEQYF. The full variable domain, rest sourced from reference TRBV7-8 and TRBJ2-7, is GAGVSQSPRYKVAKRGQDVALRCDPISGHVSLFWYQQALGQGPEFLTYFQNEAQLDKSGLPSDRFFAERPEGSVSTLKIQRTQQEDSAVYLCASSFKSSYEQYFGPGTRLTVT.

The rearrangement uses TRBV5-8 and TRBJ1-2; 9 bases fit TRBD1. CDR1 is SGHTS, CDR2 YDEGEE, per germline. CDR3 length: 13 residues. V shed 4 bases and J 6 bases; nucleotides not matched to a gene: 4. CDR3 residues: CASSHRDRDGYTF. The CDR3 nucleotides are TGTGCCAGCAGCCACCGGGACAGGGATGGCTACACCTTC.

There are a few counts of this clone. The rearrangement uses TRBV20-1 and TRBJ2-3; TRBD2 aligns across 10 bases. Germline assignment: CDR1 DFQATT and CDR2 SNEGSKA (reference sequence). The CDR3 totals 15 residues. After removal of 3 bases from V and 1 base from J, the junction contained 4 bases not matched to a gene. The CDR3 region is CSASPSGGGTDTQYF. The DNA for the CDR3 is TGCAGTGCTAGTCCTAGCGGGGGTGGCACAGATACGCAGTATTTT.

This clone was observed at least ten times. CDR3 DNA: TGCGCCAGCAGTGATTGGGCGGGGGGCCAAGAGACCCAGTACTTC. The encoded protein is CASSDWAGGQETQYF. The chain couples TRBV10-1 to TRBJ2-5; the match to TRBD2 covers 8 bases. The CDR3 has 15 amino acids. With V trimmed by 3 bases and J by 1 base, 4 bases remained unmatched. Germline V gene sequence: CDR1 WNHNN, CDR2 SYGVQD (reference sequence).

This clone was observed a few times. The gene calls are TRBV4-1 and TRBJ2-7; D might be TRBD2 (7 bases). The germline CDR1 and CDR2 sequences are MGHRA and YSYEKL. Deletions cut 1 base from V and 0 bases from J, with 22 bases between. This CDR3 region has 19 residues. DNA of the CDR3: TGCGCCAGCAGCCAAGTTTACGTGGGGGGGCCTTCCAGCTCCTACGAGCAGTACTTC. Its translation is CASSQVYVGGPSSSYEQYF.

This clone was observed a few times. V is TRBV21-1 and J is TRBJ2-7; TRBD2 is the table's D call, not checked against the DNA. TRBV21-1 is described as a pseudogene. CDR3 length: 12 residues. The CDR3 spells CASSFPAYEQYF. DNA for the CDR3: TGTGCCAGCAGCTTCCCCGCCTACGAGCAGTACTTC.

The chain recombines TRBV3-1 (or the pseudogene TRBV3-2) with TRBJ2-5; TRBD2 might be the D (5 bases). Looked up from germline, CDR1 is LGHDT and CDR2 is YNNKEL (reference sequence). CDR3 length: 15 amino acids. Trimming cost V 6 bases and J 2 bases, with 16 bases left between them. CDR3 sequence: CASSLGGAAQETQYF. CDR3 bases: TGTGCCAGCAGTCTGGGCGGAGCGGCTCAAGAGACCCAGTACTTC.

This chain links TRBV4-1 with TRBJ1-5, with D unresolved. Trimming removed 1 base at V and 0 bases at J, with 13 bases between. From germline, CDR1 is MGHRA and CDR2 YSYEKL. The CDR3 runs to 17 residues. CDR3 sequence reads: CASSQVSNGLSNQPQHF. CDR3 nucleotide sequence: TGCGCCAGCAGCCAAGTATCCAATGGACTTAGCAATCAGCCCCAGCATTTT.

This chain joins TRBV28 and TRBJ2-1, with a weak D call TRBD1 (8 bases). Trimming stripped 3 bases from V and 8 bases from J, with 20 bases between. The CDR3 length is 16 residues. Looked up from germline, CDR1 is MDHEN and CDR2 is SYDVKM. The CDR3 protein is CASSFTPQGAGDEQFF. In nucleotides, the CDR3 is TGTGCCAGCAGTTTTACCCCCCAGGGGGCGGGGGATGAGCAGTTCTTC.

In this sample, this clone turned up a few times. This chain connects TRBV10-3 to TRBJ1-1; possible D gene TRBD1, 5 bases. V shed 2 bases and J shed 11 bases, with 9 bases lying between them. Looked up from germline, CDR1 is ENHRY and CDR2 is SYGVKD. This CDR3 comprises 11 residues. The CDR3 loop is CAISEGGIAFF. In nucleotides, the CDR3 is TGTGCCATCAGTGAGGGGGGGATCGCTTTCTTT.

As for this clone: Distinct nucleotide sequences in the sample also encode this CDR3. The rearrangement links TRBV5-1 to TRBJ1-4, with no clear D. Trimming pared 0 bases from V and 7 bases from J, leaving 4 bases between. Germline loops: CDR1 SGHRS, CDR2 YFSETQ. The CDR3 contains 12 residues. CDR3 sequence reads: CASSLDSEKLFF. For the CDR3, the DNA is TGCGCCAGCAGCTTGGACAGTGAAAAACTGTTTTTT. The complete variable domain, with remaining parts taken from reference TRBV5-1 and TRBJ1-4, reads KAGVTQTPRYLIKTRGQQVTLSCSPISGHRSVSWYQQTPGQGLQFLFEYFSETQRNKGNFPGRFSGRQFSNSRSEMNVSTLELGDSALYLCASSLDSEKLFFGSGTQLSVL.

This clone was detected once. The V call is TRBV11-2, the J call TRBJ2-1; 7 bases fit TRBD1. The CDR3 runs 15 residues. The junction had 9 bases not matched to a gene; V was cut back by 2 bases and J by 8 bases. Germline assignment: CDR1 SGHAT and CDR2 FQNNGV. The CDR3 DNA sequence: TGTGCCAGCAGCTTATTGCGACAGGGTAACTATGAGCAGTTCTTC. Protein: CASSLLRQGNYEQFF.

The chain uses TRBV6-5 and TRBJ1-4; no firm D call. V lost 6 bases and J lost 0, with 8 bases in between. Germline V CDR1 and CDR2: MNHEY, SVGAGI. The CDR3 runs 14 residues. CDR3 sequence reads: CASRMYATNEKLFF. The DNA for the CDR3 is TGTGCCAGCAGAATGTATGCAACTAATGAAAAACTGTTTTTT.

This chain uses TRBV12-5 with TRBJ1-2; D uncertain. V dropped 0 bases and J dropped 4 bases, with 18 bases sitting between them. Germline V CDR1 and CDR2: LGHNT, FRNRAP. This CDR3 has 17 residues. As DNA, the CDR3 is TGTGCTAGTGGTTTGGTGCCCACTGGGCATGCATCCTATGGCTACACCTTC. This sequence encodes CASGLVPTGHASYGYTF.

The chain couples TRBV10-3 to TRBJ2-7, with a weak D call TRBD2 (5 bases). V lost 10 bases, J lost 2 bases, and 12 bases lay in between. This CDR3 is 12 amino acids long. In germline, CDR1 is ENHRY, CDR2 SYGVKD. The CDR3 DNA follows: TGTGCCACCCGAGAGACTACCTACGAGCAGTACTTC. Translated, it gives CATRETTYEQYF.

J is TRBJ1-1 and V is TRBV5-1; the match to TRBD1 covers 7 bases. This CDR3 has 13 residues. V lost 5 bases to trimming and J lost 0 bases; unmatched junction nucleotides: 1. Looked up from germline, CDR1 is SGHRS and CDR2 is YFSETQ. Here the CDR3 reads CASRTGMNTEAFF. The CDR3 DNA reads as TGCGCCAGCAGGACAGGGATGAACACTGAAGCTTTCTTT.

About this clone: One junction end does not reproduce the germline sequence, and a read error may be involved. The chain employs TRBV12-3 or TRBV12-4 and TRBJ2-1; D gene uncertain. The CDR3 spans 10 residues. The CDR3: CASRLVAQFF. The CDR3 nucleotides read TGTGCCAGCAGATTAGTGGCTCAGTTCTTC.

The chain carries TRBV3-1 (or the pseudogene TRBV3-2) and TRBJ2-7; tentative D call: TRBD1 (7 bases). CDR1 LGHDT and CDR2 YNNKEL come from the germline V gene (reference sequence). V was trimmed by 6 bases and J by 4 bases, leaving 13 bases between them. There are 13 residues in the CDR3. The CDR3 sequence is CASRGRGRYEQYF. DNA of the CDR3: TGTGCCAGCAGGGGCAGGGGGAGGTACGAGCAGTACTTC.

The V gene is TRBV7-8, the J gene TRBJ2-1; no firm D call. Germline CDR1 SGHVS, CDR2 FQNEAQ. This CDR3 comprises 18 residues. The V end was cut by 2 bases, the J end by 7 bases, with 24 bases between. The CDR3 spells CASSLSRIVKTPRNEQFF. The DNA of the CDR3 is TGTGCCAGCAGCTTATCCCGGATTGTAAAGACCCCGAGGAATGAGCAGTTCTTC.

This clone has a single count. The chain uses TRBV7-2 and TRBJ2-1; D may be TRBD2 (5 bases). V lost 5 bases and J lost 2, with 19 bases in between. This CDR3 contains 17 residues. Germline lookup yields CDR1 SGHTA and CDR2 FQGNSA. The CDR3 loop reads CASSATPSSRTYNEQFF. The CDR3 DNA reads as TGTGCCAGCAGCGCGACCCCTTCTAGCAGGACCTACAATGAGCAGTTCTTC.